Below are 7 T cell receptor beta chains sequenced from a single sample in a study of blood T cell repertoires in COVID-19. Profiling relied on immunoSEQ multiplex PCR, and the TCRdb table lists in-frame clones only, not all of them. Of 200,000 to 250,000 clones in the sample, about 85% are singletons; the top ten hold under 4%. Sample: peripheral blood. Source of these receptors: a man younger than 30 with active or convalescent COVID-19.

The rearrangement joins TRBV9 to TRBJ1-5; D call uncertain. The CDR3 runs 15 residues. Germline lookup yields CDR1 SGDLS and CDR2 YYNGEE. Trimming shortened V by 0 bases and J by 3 bases, and 10 bases separated the two germline ends. The CDR3 loop is CASSVAWRINQPQHF. The CDR3 DNA reads as TGTGCCAGCAGCGTAGCATGGAGAATCAATCAGCCCCAGCATTTT.

The CDR3: CASKLTAGDSPLHF. CDR3 coding DNA: TGTGCCAGCAAATTGACCGCTGGAGATTCACCCCTCCACTTT. The chain is built from TRBV6-5 and TRBJ1-6; D gene uncertain. Per germline, CDR1 MNHEY and CDR2 SVGAGI. V was shortened by 7 bases and J by 8 bases, with 15 bases between the two germline ends. The CDR3 totals 14 residues.

This clone was detected only once. This rearrangement joins TRBV18 to TRBJ2-5; perhaps TRBD2 as D (6 bases). CDR1 is KGHSH and CDR2 is LQKENI in the germline V gene. This CDR3 has 14 residues. Trimming removed 0 bases at V and 5 bases at J, with 10 bases between. CDR3 DNA sequence: TGTGCCAGCTCACCACCGGGACTCGGGGAGACCCAGTACTTC. Protein sequence: CASSPPGLGETQYF.

This clone was seen a handful of times. The chain has TRBV6-5 and TRBJ1-1; no definite D call. Trimming pared 6 bases from V and 1 base from J, leaving 12 bases between. CDR3 size: 14 residues. CDR1 is MNHEY and CDR2 is SVGAGI in the germline V gene. The CDR3 region has the DNA TGTGCCAGCAGCCACCCCCGAGGGAACACTGAAGCTTTCTTT. Translated, it gives CASSHPRGNTEAFF.

This chain links TRBV28 with TRBJ1-2, with 7 bases aligning to TRBD1. The CDR3 is 12 amino acids. Germline-derived CDR1 and CDR2 are MDHEN and SYDVKM. The junction had 2 bases not matched to a gene; V was cut back by 6 bases and J by 4 bases. CDR3 in amino acids: CASRYRGYGYTF. CDR3 nucleotide sequence: TGTGCCAGCAGATACAGGGGCTATGGCTACACCTTC.

The CDR3 DNA is TGTGCCAGCAGCCTGACAGGGGGTGTGAATGAGCAGTTCTTC. Its protein product is CASSLTGGVNEQFF. This sequence joins TRBV28 and TRBJ2-1, with TRBD1 matching over 9 bases. The CDR3 extends over 14 amino acids. CDR1 MDHEN and CDR2 SYDVKM come from the germline V gene. Trimming at V came to 6 bases and at J to 7 bases, leaving 7 bases not matched to a gene.

The V gene is TRBV6-5, the J gene TRBJ2-5; 7 nucleotides align to TRBD1. V trimming: 6 bases; J trimming: 1 base; junction bases outside the gene matches: 8. The CDR3 has 15 amino acids. The germline gives CDR1 MNHEY, CDR2 SVGAGI. CDR3 in amino acids: CASRPLQGPQETQYF. The CDR3 DNA reads as TGTGCCAGCAGACCACTACAGGGGCCCCAAGAGACCCAGTACTTC.